This T cell receptor beta chain was recovered during a study of early T cells in non-severe SARS-CoV-2 infection. Study details: Chains were not paired, and sequencing was done on bulk RNA from unsorted whole blood.

Only a few counts were recorded for this clonotype. The antigen is not known. In germline, CDR1 is MGHDK, CDR2 SYGVNS. Trimming pared 6 bases from V and 6 bases from J, leaving 14 bases between. The CDR3 has 13 amino acids. Individual cDNA molecules were tagged with unique molecular identifiers. TCRdb re-derived calls from the 5' RACE reads in MiXCR, one entry per CDR3 protein. The table has some 57,000 distinct CDR3 sequences, around 8% seen once. Findings of the study overall: Matches to VDJdb favored anti-spike CD8 responses and missed private and CD4 specificities.

The rearrangement joins TRBV25-1 to TRBJ2-5; possible D gene TRBD1, 5 bases. This TCR was sampled from an adult who was a healthcare worker with PCR-confirmed SARS-CoV-2 infection or an uninfected control (not recorded which). The sample comprised whole blood. The CDR3 bases are TGTGCCAGCAGCTGGGGCGCCCAGAAGACCCAGTACTTC. Amino acid sequence: CASSWGAQKTQYF.